These 8 T cell receptor beta chains came from one sample sequenced in a study of blood T cell repertoires in COVID-19 (dated by TCRdb to 2020 to 2021). The method behind the library was the immunoSEQ multiplex PCR assay. TCRdb took this table from immuneACCESS and kept in-frame rearrangements with V and J called. Such tables lack part of the clones; where checked against another copy, unresolved V genes explain under half of the gap, and the rest is unexplained. The sample contains roughly 120,000 clones, approximately 87% of them found a single time. The biggest ten clones account for approximately 8.7% of the sample. The specimen was peripheral blood. The receptors come from a man between 65 and 85 years old who had recovered from COVID-19.

The chain links TRBV18 to TRBJ1-2; no definite D call. Germline V gene data show CDR1 as KGHSH and CDR2 as LQKENI. Trimming shortened V by 3 bases and J by 3 bases, and 11 bases separated the two germline ends. The CDR3 runs to 14 residues. CDR3 amino acids: CASSPSAGYYGYTF. DNA for the CDR3: TGTGCCAGCTCACCGTCCGCGGGGTACTATGGCTACACCTTC.

The chain recombines TRBV4-1 with TRBJ2-3; 12 bases agree with TRBD1. Unmatched junction bases numbered 9, after V lost 5 bases and J lost 6 bases. This CDR3 comprises 16 residues. The germline V gene encodes CDR1 MGHRA and CDR2 YSYEKL. The CDR3 here is CASSISGQGARDTQYF. In DNA, the CDR3 is TGCGCCAGCAGCATCTCGGGACAGGGGGCTCGGGATACGCAGTATTTT.

The rearrangement joins TRBV4-2 to TRBJ1-1; 11 nucleotides match TRBD1. The germline gives CDR1 LGHNA, CDR2 YNFKEQ. The CDR3 is made up of 16 amino acids. V was pared by 4 bases and J by 5 bases, with 9 bases of the junction left unmatched. The CDR3 sequence is CASSLGPGQGETEAFF. As DNA, the CDR3 is TGTGCCAGCAGCCTCGGTCCGGGACAGGGGGAGACTGAAGCTTTCTTT.

The rearrangement links TRBV7-8 to TRBJ1-5; D remains ambiguous. Germline V gene data show CDR1 as SGHVS and CDR2 as FQNEAQ. V was clipped by 2 bases and J by 3 bases, with 8 bases between them. The CDR3 contains 14 residues. CDR3 sequence: CASSLRLTNQPQHF. CDR3 DNA sequence: TGTGCCAGCAGCTTAAGACTGACCAATCAGCCCCAGCATTTT.

This chain uses TRBV4-3 with TRBJ1-2, with D tentatively TRBD1 (6 bases). Germline CDR1 reads LGHNA; CDR2 reads YSLEER. The V gene lost 0 bases and the J gene lost 9 bases, with 17 bases spanning the gap. The CDR3 extends over 15 amino acids. CDR3 nucleotides: TGCGCCAGCAGCCAAGATGGTACAGGGTTGATTCGCTACACCTTC. Its protein is CASSQDGTGLIRYTF.

The genes are TRBV18 and TRBJ2-3, with D possibly TRBD1 on 6 matching bases. The length of the CDR3 is 14 residues. The V gene's germline CDR1 is KGHSH and CDR2 LQKENI. V dropped 3 bases and J dropped 7 bases, with 14 bases sitting between them. The CDR3 coding sequence is TGTGCCAGCTCACCGAGGGACACCCGCAATACGCAGTATTTT. Encoded protein: CASSPRDTRNTQYF.

The J gene is TRBJ2-7, the V gene TRBV5-1; TRBD2 agrees at 9 bases. The CDR3 consists of 15 residues. The germline V gene has CDR1 SGHRS and CDR2 YFSETQ. Trimming removed 4 bases from V and 5 bases from J; junction bases left unmatched: 10. For the CDR3, the DNA is TGCGCCAGCAGCCGGGGACTAGCAATTTTGGACGAGCAGTACTTC. As protein: CASSRGLAILDEQYF.

The CDR3 sequence is CASTISQGSLGGQPQHF. The CDR3 DNA reads TGTGCCAGCACCATCTCTCAGGGATCTTTGGGTGGTCAGCCCCAGCATTTT. V and J are TRBV28 and TRBJ1-5; possibly TRBD1 for D (5 bases). CDR1 is MDHEN, CDR2 SYDVKM, per germline. Trimming took 7 bases from V and 6 from J, leaving 25 bases between them. The CDR3 sequence is 17 residues long.